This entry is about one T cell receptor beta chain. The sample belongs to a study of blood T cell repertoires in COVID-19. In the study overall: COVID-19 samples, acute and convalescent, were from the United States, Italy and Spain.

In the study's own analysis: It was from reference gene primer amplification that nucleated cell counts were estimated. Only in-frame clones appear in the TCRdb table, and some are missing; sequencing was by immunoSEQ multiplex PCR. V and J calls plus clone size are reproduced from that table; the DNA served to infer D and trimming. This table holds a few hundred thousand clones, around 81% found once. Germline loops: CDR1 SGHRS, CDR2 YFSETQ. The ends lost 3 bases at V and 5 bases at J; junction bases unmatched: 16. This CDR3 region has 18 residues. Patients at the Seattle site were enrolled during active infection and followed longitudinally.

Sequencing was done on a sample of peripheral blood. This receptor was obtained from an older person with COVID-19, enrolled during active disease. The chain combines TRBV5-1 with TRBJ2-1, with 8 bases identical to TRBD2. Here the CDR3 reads CASSYGLLREVTNNEQFF. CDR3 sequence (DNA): TGCGCCAGCAGCTACGGACTTTTGCGGGAGGTTACAAACAATGAGCAGTTCTTC.